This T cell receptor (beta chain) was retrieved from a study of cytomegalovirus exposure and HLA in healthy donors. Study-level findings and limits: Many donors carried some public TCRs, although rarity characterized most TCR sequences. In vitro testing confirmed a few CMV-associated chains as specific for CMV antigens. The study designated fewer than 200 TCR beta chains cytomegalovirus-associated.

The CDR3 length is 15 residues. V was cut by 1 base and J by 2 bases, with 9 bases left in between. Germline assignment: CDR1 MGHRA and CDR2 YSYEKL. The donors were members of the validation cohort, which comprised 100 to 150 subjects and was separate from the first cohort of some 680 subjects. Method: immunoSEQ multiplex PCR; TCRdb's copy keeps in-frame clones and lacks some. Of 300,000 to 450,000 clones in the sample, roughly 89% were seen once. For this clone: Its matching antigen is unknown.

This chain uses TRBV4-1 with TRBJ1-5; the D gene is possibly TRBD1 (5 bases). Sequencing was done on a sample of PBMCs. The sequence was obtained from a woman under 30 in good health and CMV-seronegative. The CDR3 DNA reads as TGCGCCAGCAGCCAAGTATGGGGGGGCAATCAGCCCCAGCATTTT. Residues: CASSQVWGGNQPQHF.